A selection of T cell receptor beta chains follows, all from one sample in a study of CD8+ T cells in alopecia areata. The table came from immunoSEQ multiplex PCR; TCRdb's copy has only in-frame clones and leaves some out. The sample has some 44,000 clones, roughly 90% seen once; the top ten hold approximately 17%. Material: CD8+ T cells sorted from blood, obtained at week 24, from a patient treated with tofacitinib. The receptors were sampled from a human donor with alopecia areata. CDR3s include the opening cysteine and the closing phenylalanine or tryptophan. The D gene is left open where the match is weak. Not every row has a clone size; where given, it reads once, few, many or a size class.

>TRBJ1-1|TRBV9|-|14|-
TGTGCCAGCAGCGTATCAGGAGGGGCCACTGAAGCTTTCTTT
CASSVSGGATEAFF
>TRBJ2-7|TRBV7-9|-|13|-
TGTGCCAGCAGCTTAGAAATGGTGGACGAGCAGTACTTC
CASSLEMVDEQYF
>TRBJ2-1|TRBV29-1|-|10|-
TGCAGTGTTGTAGTCGATGAGCAGTTCTTC
CSVVVDEQFF
>TRBJ2-5|TRBV7-9|TRBD2|16|once
TGTGCCAGCAGCTTAGAACCTAGCGGGACCCAAGAGACCCAGTACTTC
CASSLEPSGTQETQYF
>TRBJ2-5|TRBV25-1|-|12|-
TGTGCCAGCAGTGGACTCCAAGAGACCCAGTACTTC
CASSGLQETQYF
>TRBJ2-5|TRBV29-1|-|14|-
TGCAGCGTTGATCCCCTGGGTAGGTCGGAGACCCAGTACTTC
CSVDPLGRSETQYF
>TRBJ1-1|TRBV7-9|-|13|-
TGTGCCAGCAGCTTATTCATGAACACTGAAGCTTTCTTT
CASSLFMNTEAFF
>TRBJ2-1|TRBV10-3|TRBD2|19|-
TGTGCCATCAGTGAGTCCCCCGCCCAACTAGCGGGGGGTCTGATTGAGCAGTTCTTC
CAISESPAQLAGGLIEQFF
>TRBJ2-7|TRBV5-6|-|15|-
TGTGCCAGCAGCTTGGCAGGAGGCCTAGCAGACGAGCAGTACTTC
CASSLAGGLADEQYF
>TRBJ2-2|TRBV29-1|TRBD2|14|-
TGCAGCGTTGGACTAGCGGAGAACACCGGGGAGCTGTTTTTT
CSVGLAENTGELFF
>TRBJ2-1|TRBV28|-|18|-
TGTGCCAGCAGTTTCCAGATAGTGACAGGAGGAGGGGACAATGAGCAGTTCTTC
CASSFQIVTGGGDNEQFF
>TRBJ2-1|TRBV9|TRBD2|16|-
TGTGCCAGCAGCGCCCCAGGCGGGGGGGTGTACAATGAGCAGTTCTTC
CASSAPGGGVYNEQFF
>TRBJ1-2|TRBV6-5|TRBD1|15|once
TGTGCCAGCAGTCAAACAGGGGGCGGTAACTATGGCTACACCTTC
CASSQTGGGNYGYTF
>TRBJ1-5|TRBV28|-|9|-
TGTGCGGCCAATCAGCCCCAGCATTTT
CAANQPQHF
>TRBJ2-5|TRBV2|TRBD2|14|few
TGTGCCAGCAGTGGCGGACTAGCGGGCGAGACCCAGTACTTC
CASSGGLAGETQYF
>TRBJ2-5|TRBV11-2|-|12|-
TGTGCCAGCAGCTTACTTGGAGAGACCCAGTACTTC
CASSLLGETQYF
>TRBJ2-2|TRBV28|-|16|-
TGTGCCAGCAGTTCCACACAGTGGGCGGGAACCGGGGAGCTGTTTTTT
CASSSTQWAGTGELFF
>TRBJ1-1|TRBV6-5|-|15|-
TGTGCCAGCTCCGCCTCTATCTTCGAGAACACTGAAGCTTTCTTT
CASSASIFENTEAFF
>TRBJ2-7|TRBV10-3|TRBD1|16|-
TGTGCCATCAGCGCGATTAGGACAGGGAATCCCTACGAGCAGTACTTC
CAISAIRTGNPYEQYF
>TRBJ2-3|TRBV6-5|-|14|-
TGTGCCAGCAGTAACCTCGCATTTACAGATACGCAGTATTTT
CASSNLAFTDTQYF
>TRBJ1-1|TRBV6-6|-|14|-
TGTGCCAGCAGTTACTCATCCGAGAACACTGAAGCTTTCTTT
CASSYSSENTEAFF
>TRBJ2-7|TRBV7-9|-|14|-
TGTGCCAGCAGCTTAGTCCAGAGGTCTTACGAGCAGTACTTC
CASSLVQRSYEQYF
>TRBJ2-1|TRBV27|-|16|-
TGTGCCAGCAGAGGACCTAGCGTAAGCTCCTACAATGAGCAGTTCTTC
CASRGPSVSSYNEQFF
>TRBJ2-7|TRBV13|TRBD2|15|-
TGTGCCAGCAGCTTATTTGGGGGGGGTCCGAAAGAGCAGTACTTC
CASSLFGGGPKEQYF
>TRBJ2-5|TRBV29-1|-|16|-
TGCAGCGTTGAAGATATCTCAGGGTTGGTTCCAGAGACCCAGTACTTC
CSVEDISGLVPETQYF
>TRBJ2-7|TRBV21-1|-|11|-
TGTGCCAGCAGCCCCCCCTACGAGCAGTACTTC
CASSPPYEQYF
>TRBJ2-3|TRBV4-3|-|15|once
TGCGCCAGCAGCCAAGATAGGGCCCAAACGGATACGCAGTATTTT
CASSQDRAQTDTQYF
>TRBJ2-3|TRBV4-2|TRBD2|15|few
TGTGCCAGCAGCCAAGGCGGGGGGGCTGCAGATACGCAGTATTTT
CASSQGGGAADTQYF
>TRBJ1-1|TRBV29-1|-|15|-
TGCAGCGTTGAACACCGACGTGTCCTGAACACTGAAGCTTTCTTT
CSVEHRRVLNTEAFF
>TRBJ2-6|TRBV19|-|16|-
TGTGCCAGTAGTATTCTAGTGCACTCCGGGGCCAACGTCCTGACTTTC
CASSILVHSGANVLTF
>TRBJ2-3|TRBV27|-|10|-
TGTGCCAGCGGCTTAGATACGCAGTATTTT
CASGLDTQYF
>TRBJ2-5|TRBV6-5|-|14|-
TGTGCCAGCAGTTACGGGACTGGCTTGACGACCCAGTACTTC
CASSYGTGLTTQYF
>TRBJ2-1|TRBV7-8|-|13|-
TGTGCCAGCAGCTTAAGCTCGTACAATGAGCAGTTCTTC
CASSLSSYNEQFF
>TRBJ2-1|TRBV6-4|-|13|medium-sized
TGTGCCAGCAGTCTTACCCCAAACAATGAGCAGTTCTTC
CASSLTPNNEQFF
>TRBJ2-3|TRBV7-8|-|14|-
TGTGCCAGCAGCTTAGTTTGGTGGGCAGATACGCAGTATTTT
CASSLVWWADTQYF
>TRBJ2-7|TRBV29-1|TRBD2|13|-
TGCAGCGTTCGGCTAGCGGCTCCCTACGAGCAGTACTTC
CSVRLAAPYEQYF
>TRBJ2-1|TRBV6-6|-|11|-
TGTGCGCAAGGGGAGGGGGGTGAGCAGTTCTTC
CAQGEGGEQFF
>TRBJ2-7|TRBV30|-|13|once
TGTGCCTGGAGTGTCGGAGACTCCTACGAGCAGTACTTC
CAWSVGDSYEQYF
>TRBJ2-7|TRBV29-1|-|11|-
TGCAGCGTTGAACCGGGCTACGAGCAGTACTTC
CSVEPGYEQYF
>TRBJ2-3|TRBV6-1|-|14|-
TGTGCCAGCAGTGTCTACCGCGGTCCAGATACGCAGTATTTT
CASSVYRGPDTQYF
>TRBJ2-2|TRBV7-9|-|12|-
TGTGCCAGCAGCACGAACACCGGGGAGCTGTTTTTT
CASSTNTGELFF
>TRBJ2-7|TRBV28|-|11|-
TGTGCCAGCAGTTTATTGGGACCTATCTCCTTC
CASSLLGPISF
>TRBJ2-5|TRBV28|TRBD2|13|-
TGTGCCAGCAGTTTTGCGGGGGAAGAGACCCAGTACTTC
CASSFAGEETQYF
>TRBJ2-5|TRBV4-3|TRBD2|17|-
TGCGCCAGCAGCCAAGGAACCGGGACTAGGATCCAAGAGACCCAGTACTTC
CASSQGTGTRIQETQYF
>TRBJ2-3|TRBV27|-|14|-
TGTGCCAGCAGTTTACTGGAGGGGGCAGATACGCAGTATTTT
CASSLLEGADTQYF
>TRBJ1-5|TRBV6-5|-|14|-
TGTGCCAGCAGCACTGACAGCTACAATCAGCCCCAGCATTTT
CASSTDSYNQPQHF
>TRBJ2-7|TRBV29-1|-|15|-
TGCAGCGTTGAAGCCGGTTCCGGACCTTTTGGCGAGCAGTACTTC
CSVEAGSGPFGEQYF
>TRBJ2-1|TRBV29-1|TRBD2|12|-
TGCAGCGCCTTGGGGGGGTACGATGAGCAGTTCTTC
CSALGGYDEQFF
>TRBJ2-7|TRBV5-4|-|13|-
TGTGCCAGCAGCTCCCTCACAACCTACGAGCAGTACTTC
CASSSLTTYEQYF
>TRBJ2-3|TRBV5-4|TRBD1|18|-
TGTGCCAGCAGCCCCCCAACCCGGGACAGGGGTGCCACAGATACGCAGTATTTT
CASSPPTRDRGATDTQYF